This entry is about one T cell receptor (beta chain). CDR1 and CDR2 (germline): MNHEY, SMNVEV (reference sequence). V lost 5 bases, J lost 5 bases, and 13 bases lay in between. This CDR3 has 14 amino acids. This sample was included in a study of T cell changes during pregnancy in multiple sclerosis. Clones were read by immunoSEQ multiplex PCR, and TCRdb kept only the in-frame ones, dropping some. Of 70,000 to 95,000 clones in the sample, 90% to 95% were seen once. The sequence was obtained from a female donor with multiple sclerosis, enrolled in a pregnancy study. Material: peripheral blood, obtained in the third trimester of pregnancy. The V and J genes are TRBV27 and TRBJ1-5; weak D call: TRBD1 (6 bases). This chain's CDR3 is CASSPQTGYQPQHF. In DNA form, the CDR3 reads TGTGCCAGCAGTCCCCAGACAGGCTATCAGCCCCAGCATTTT.